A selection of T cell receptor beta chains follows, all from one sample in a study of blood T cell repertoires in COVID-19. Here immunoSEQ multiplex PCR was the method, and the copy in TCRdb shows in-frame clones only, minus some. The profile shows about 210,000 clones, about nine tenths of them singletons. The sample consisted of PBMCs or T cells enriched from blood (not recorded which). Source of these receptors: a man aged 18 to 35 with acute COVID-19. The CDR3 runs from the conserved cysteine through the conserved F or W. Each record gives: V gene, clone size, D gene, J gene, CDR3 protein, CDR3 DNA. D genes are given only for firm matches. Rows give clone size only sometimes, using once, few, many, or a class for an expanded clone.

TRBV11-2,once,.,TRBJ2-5,CASSWTRREETQYF,TGTGCCAGCAGCTGGACCCGGAGGGAAGAGACCCAGTACTTC
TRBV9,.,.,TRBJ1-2,CASSVNSYGYTF,TGTGCCAGCAGCGTAAACAGCTATGGCTACACCTTC
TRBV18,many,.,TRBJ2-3,CASSPRDTPDTQYF,TGTGCCAGCTCACCTCGGGACACGCCTGATACGCAGTATTTT
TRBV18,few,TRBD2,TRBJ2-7,CASSPWREGREQYF,TGTGCCAGCTCACCATGGCGGGAGGGTAGAGAGCAGTACTTC
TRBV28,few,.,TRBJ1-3,CASRTGYSGNTIYF,TGTGCCAGCAGAACAGGGTACTCTGGAAACACCATATATTTT
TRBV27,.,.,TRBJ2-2,CASSLPGQENTGELFF,TGTGCCAGCAGTTTACCGGGACAAGAGAACACCGGGGAGCTGTTTTTT
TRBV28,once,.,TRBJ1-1,CASSFLGIQEDTEAFF,TGTGCCAGCAGTTTCCTCGGGATACAAGAAGACACTGAAGCTTTCTTT
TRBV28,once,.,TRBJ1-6,CASSATRYNSPLHF,TGTGCCAGCAGCGCTACCAGGTATAATTCACCCCTCCACTTT
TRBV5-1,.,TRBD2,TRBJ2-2,CASTWDYITGELFF,TGCGCCAGCACCTGGGACTATATCACCGGGGAGCTGTTTTTT
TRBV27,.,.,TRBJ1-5,CASSPRQTYSNQPQHF,TGTGCCAGCAGTCCCCGACAGACCTATAGCAATCAGCCCCAGCATTTT
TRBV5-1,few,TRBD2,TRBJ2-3,CASSLAVTSGRLGADTQYF,TGCGCCAGCAGCTTGGCCGTGACTAGCGGCCGGCTAGGGGCAGATACGCAGTATTTT
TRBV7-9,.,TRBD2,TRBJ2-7,CASSSSGSDEQYF,TGTGCCAGCAGCAGTAGCGGGAGTGACGAGCAGTACTTC
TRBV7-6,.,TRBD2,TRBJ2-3,CASSSLLPSGTRGTDTQYF,TGTGCCAGCAGCTCCCTACTCCCCTCCGGGACTAGGGGAACAGATACGCAGTATTTT
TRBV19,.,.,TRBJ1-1,CASSIVPGANTEAFF,TGTGCCAGTAGTATAGTTCCAGGGGCGAACACTGAAGCTTTCTTT
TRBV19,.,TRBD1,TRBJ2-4,CASSIGTGWAKNIQYF,TGTGCCAGTAGTATTGGGACAGGGTGGGCCAAAAACATTCAGTACTTC
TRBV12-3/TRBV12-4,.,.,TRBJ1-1,CASSFGTEAFF,TGTGCCAGCAGTTTCGGCACTGAAGCTTTCTTT
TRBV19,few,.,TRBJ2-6,CASSIDSGSGANVLTF,TGTGCCAGTAGTATAGATTCGGGATCTGGGGCCAACGTCCTGACTTTC
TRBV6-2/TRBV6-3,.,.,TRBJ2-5,CASSSLRGPLETQYF,TGTGCCAGCAGCTCCCTCAGGGGTCCCCTGGAGACCCAGTACTTC
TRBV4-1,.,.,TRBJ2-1,CASSATGRYGNEQFF,TGCGCCAGCAGCGCAACAGGAAGGTATGGCAATGAGCAGTTCTTC
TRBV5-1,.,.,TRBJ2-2,CASSQQGGELFF,TGCGCCAGCAGCCAACAGGGTGGGGAGCTGTTTTTT
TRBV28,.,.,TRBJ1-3,CASSLLETDYGSGNTIYF,TGTGCCAGCAGTTTACTTGAAACTGACTACGGCTCTGGAAACACCATATATTTT
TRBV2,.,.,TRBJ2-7,CASSEEVRVGNEQYF,TGTGCCAGCAGTGAAGAGGTCAGGGTAGGGAACGAGCAGTACTTC
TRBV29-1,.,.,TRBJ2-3,CSVQAITDTQYF,TGCAGCGTACAAGCGATCACAGATACGCAGTATTTT
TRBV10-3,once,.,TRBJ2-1,CAISAGWRSNEQFF,TGTGCCATCAGTGCTGGTTGGAGGTCCAATGAGCAGTTCTTC
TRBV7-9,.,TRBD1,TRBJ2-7,CASSPEGTGGYEQYF,TGTGCCAGCAGCCCAGAGGGGACAGGGGGATACGAGCAGTACTTC
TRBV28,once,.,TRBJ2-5,CASSFGRQETQYF,TGTGCCAGCAGTTTTGGCAGACAAGAGACCCAGTACTTC
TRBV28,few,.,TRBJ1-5,CASSPRREYNQPQHF,TGTGCCAGCAGTCCAAGACGGGAGTACAATCAGCCCCAGCATTTT
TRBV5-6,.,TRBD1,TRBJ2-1,CASSLRQGVISSVFF,TGTGCCAGCAGCTTGAGACAGGGGGTTATCTCGAGTGTGTTCTTC
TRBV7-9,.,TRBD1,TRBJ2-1,CAAPGQGSYNEQFF,TGTGCCGCCCCGGGACAGGGTTCTTACAATGAGCAGTTCTTC
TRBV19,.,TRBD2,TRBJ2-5,CASSTLTSGRRETQYF,TGTGCCAGTAGTACCCTGACTAGCGGGAGGCGGGAGACCCAGTACTTC
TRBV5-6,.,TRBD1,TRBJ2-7,CASSLRTGTYEQYF,TGTGCCAGCAGCTTGAGGACAGGGACCTACGAGCAGTACTTC
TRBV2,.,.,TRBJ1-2,CASKVQAGYTF,TGTGCCAGCAAAGTTCAGGCGGGCTACACCTTC
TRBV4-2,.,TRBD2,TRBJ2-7,CASSQVSGTTYEQYF,TGTGCCAGCAGCCAAGTTAGCGGGACTACCTACGAGCAGTACTTC
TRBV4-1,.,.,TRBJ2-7,CASSQEPGQVYEQYF,TGCGCCAGCAGCCAAGAACCCGGACAAGTCTACGAGCAGTACTTC